The 25 T cell receptor beta chains given below trace back to one sample, sequenced in a study of cytomegalovirus exposure and HLA in healthy donors (dated 2017 in TCRdb). Library prep was done by the immunoSEQ multiplex PCR assay. The multiplex PCR relied on a mix of 60 forward primers for TCR Vbeta segments and 13 reverse primers for TCR Jbeta segments. TCRdb took over this immuneACCESS table, retaining in-frame rearrangements with V and J assigned. Such tables are incomplete; in checked studies, under half of the missing clones stem from an unresolved V gene, and the remainder is unexplained. The table for this sample lists 120,000 or so clones; about 85% of them were counted only once. 3.5% to 4.5% of the sample rests with the top ten. The sample consisted of PBMCs. These receptors were taken from a man aged 18 to 30 in good health and CMV-seropositive.

V usage is TRBV19 and J usage is TRBJ2-2, with D unclear. The V end was cut by 5 bases, the J end by 4 bases, with 14 bases between. Germline V gives CDR1 LNHDA, CDR2 SQIVND (reference sequence). The CDR3 spans 15 residues. The CDR3 protein is CASSDAAKSTGELFF. The CDR3 DNA is TGTGCCAGTAGTGACGCGGCCAAATCCACCGGGGAGCTGTTTTTT.

The V call is TRBV27, the J call TRBJ2-1; 10 bases line up with TRBD2. Per germline, CDR1 MNHEY and CDR2 SMNVEV (reference sequence). The CDR3 consists of 15 residues. Unmatched junction bases numbered 2, after V lost 2 bases and J lost 4 bases. The CDR3 nucleotides are TGTGCCAGCAGTTTAGCTAGCGGGAGTTACAATGAGCAGTTCTTC. Its translation: CASSLASGSYNEQFF.

This sequence joins TRBV7-9 and TRBJ1-6; D not certain. Trimming took off 2 bases at V and 8 bases at J, with 4 bases between the two ends. The CDR3 contains 12 residues. The germline CDR1 and CDR2 sequences are SEHNR and FQNEAQ (reference sequence). CDR3 coding DNA: TGTGCCAGCAGCTTATCCGATTCACCCCTCCACTTT. This translates into CASSLSDSPLHF.

Note on this clone: Other DNA variants within this sample encode the same CDR3. The gene calls are TRBV30 and TRBJ1-1; D is unclear. Trimming shortened V by 4 bases and J by 1 base, and 13 bases separated the two germline ends. CDR3 length: 14 amino acids. Per germline, CDR1 GTSNPN and CDR2 SVGIG (reference sequence). CDR3 bases: TGTGCCTGGACTTTTGGCAGGCCGAACACTGAAGCTTTCTTT. Encoded protein: CAWTFGRPNTEAFF. Variable domain in full (rest from reference TRBV30 and TRBJ1-1): SQTIHQWPATLVQPVGSPLSLECTVEGTSNPNLYWYRQAAGRGLQLLFYSVGIGQISSEVPQNLSASRPQDRQFILSSKKLLLSDSGFYLCAWTFGRPNTEAFFGQGTRLTVV.

The chain couples TRBV29-1 to TRBJ1-2; tentatively, D is TRBD1 (5 bases). Germline CDR1 reads SQVTM; CDR2 reads ANQGSEA. The CDR3 spans 11 residues. Trimming cost V 4 bases and J 2 bases, with 5 bases left between them. DNA for the CDR3: TGCAGCGTTGGACAGAACTATGGCTACACCTTC. Its protein is CSVGQNYGYTF.

The J gene is TRBJ2-7, the V gene TRBV30, with 8 nucleotides matching TRBD2. V lost 1 base to trimming and J lost 9 bases; unmatched junction nucleotides: 11. The CDR3 consists of 14 residues. Germline CDR1 GTSNPN, CDR2 SVGIG (reference sequence). In DNA form, the CDR3 reads TGTGCCTGGAGTGACCCCCGGACTAGCATGCTGCAGTACTTC. Encoded protein: CAWSDPRTSMLQYF.

V and J are TRBV6-1 and TRBJ1-1; D might be TRBD1 (6 bases). The V end was cut by 4 bases, the J end by 4 bases, with 13 bases between. Germline V CDR1 and CDR2: MNHNS, SASEGT. The CDR3 has 14 amino acids. The CDR3 protein is CASSGKGEGTEAFF. The CDR3 DNA is TGTGCCAGCAGTGGAAAGGGGGAAGGCACTGAAGCTTTCTTT.

The chain combines TRBV19 with TRBJ1-2; D not certain. Trimming cost V 3 bases and J 8 bases, with 13 bases left between them. This CDR3 spans 13 amino acids. Per germline, CDR1 LNHDA and CDR2 SQIVND (reference sequence). CDR3 DNA sequence: TGTGCCAGTAGTATTGGTCACTCCTGGGGCTACACCTTC. As protein: CASSIGHSWGYTF. The full variable domain, rest sourced from reference TRBV19 and TRBJ1-2, is DGGITQSPKYLFRKEGQNVTLSCEQNLNHDAMYWYRQDPGQGLRLIYYSQIVNDFQKGDIAEGYSVSREKKESFPLTVTSAQKNPTAFYLCASSIGHSWGYTFGSGTRLTVV.

For this clone: At one of its ends the junction is not consistent with the germline gene, which may arise from a read error. The chain uses TRBV7-9 and TRBJ2-7; 7 bases fit TRBD1. Per germline, CDR1 SEHNR and CDR2 FQNEAQ (reference sequence). CDR3 length: 19 amino acids. CDR3 in amino acids: CSSSLEGVQGELFTYEQYF. The CDR3 nucleotides read TGTTCCAGCAGCTTAGAGGGGGTGCAGGGGGAACTTTTTACCTACGAGCAGTACTTC.

The chain joins TRBV7-9 to TRBJ2-7; 9 bases are shared with TRBD1. The CDR3 consists of 14 residues. CDR1 and CDR2 (germline): SEHNR, FQNEAQ (reference sequence). J was trimmed by 8 bases and V by 5 bases; bases with no gene match: 10. CDR3 loop: CASSPSRQGGKQYF. The CDR3 nucleotides read TGTGCCAGCAGCCCCTCCAGACAGGGGGGTAAGCAGTACTTC. The entire variable domain, with the rest obtained from reference TRBV7-9 and TRBJ2-7, is as follows: DTGVSQNPRHKITKRGQNVTFRCDPISEHNRLYWYRQTLGQGPEFLTYFQNEAQLEKSRLLSDRFSAERPKGSFSTLEIQRTEQGDSAMYLCASSPSRQGGKQYFGPGTRLTVT.

The chain links TRBV2 to TRBJ1-2; possible D gene TRBD1, 6 bases. CDR1 is SNHLY and CDR2 is FYNNEI in the germline V gene. This CDR3 spans 15 amino acids. The V gene lost 6 bases and the J gene lost 0 bases, with 14 bases spanning the gap. CDR3 residues: CASRRGTSTNYGYTF. CDR3 in DNA: TGTGCCAGCAGACGTGGGACAAGCACTAACTATGGCTACACCTTC.

This chain links TRBV4-3 with TRBJ2-1, with 7 bases identical to TRBD2. This CDR3 is built from 13 residues. CDR1 is LGHNA, CDR2 YSLEER, per germline. Trimming cost V 4 bases and J 14 bases; bases outside gene matches: 11. This CDR3 is CASSPTLAAAEFF. The CDR3 DNA sequence: TGCGCCAGCAGCCCGACCCTAGCGGCCGCCGAGTTCTTC.

This chain joins TRBV5-1 and TRBJ2-7; D call uncertain. The germline V gene encodes CDR1 SGHRS and CDR2 YFSETQ. Trimming shortened V by 4 bases and J by 1 base, and 9 bases separated the two germline ends. The CDR3 has 13 residues. CDR3 coding DNA: TGCGCCAGCAGCGTAATATCTTCCTACGAGCAGTACTTC. Translation gives CASSVISSYEQYF.

This clone was counted a few times. The V call is TRBV19, the J call TRBJ2-4; D possibly corresponds to TRBD1 (5 bases). There are 16 residues in the CDR3. Trimming stripped 3 bases from V and 0 bases from J, with 12 bases between. Per the germline V gene, CDR1 is LNHDA and CDR2 is SQIVND (reference sequence). CDR3 in amino acids: CASSMNRNLAKNIQYF. The CDR3 DNA is TGTGCCAGTAGTATGAACAGGAATCTAGCCAAAAACATTCAGTACTTC.

This chain uses TRBV7-2 with TRBJ2-3; 7 positions agree with TRBD1. Germline CDR1 reads SGHTA; CDR2 reads FQGNSA. With 5 bases clipped from V and 4 bases from J, the junction kept 9 bases outside the gene matches. CDR3 length: 15 residues. The CDR3 protein is CASSLGGRDADTQYF. The CDR3 DNA reads TGTGCCAGCAGCCTAGGGGGCCGCGACGCAGATACGCAGTATTTT.

A word on this clone: An end of the junction differs from the germline gene, which may be a read error. J is TRBJ1-2 and V is TRBV5-1; D remains unclear. This CDR3 has 15 amino acids. Germline V gene data show CDR1 as SGHRS and CDR2 as YFSETQ. The CDR3 protein is CASSLEGSSNYGYAF. CDR3 nucleotide sequence: TGCGCCAGCAGCTTGGAAGGCAGCTCTAACTATGGCTACGCCTTC.

This rearrangement joins TRBV7-9 to TRBJ2-1; 8 positions agree with TRBD2. This CDR3 contains 15 residues. The junction had 6 bases not matched to a gene; V was cut back by 2 bases and J by 6 bases. Germline V gives CDR1 SEHNR, CDR2 FQNEAQ (reference sequence). Here the CDR3 reads CASSLPTGRANEQFF. The DNA of the CDR3 is TGTGCCAGCAGCTTACCCACCGGGAGGGCCAATGAGCAGTTCTTC.

CDR3: CASSPSRNRGSTYNEQFF. CDR3 bases: TGCGCCAGCAGCCCCTCTCGAAATCGCGGGTCTACCTACAATGAGCAGTTCTTC. V and J are TRBV4-3 and TRBJ2-1; maybe TRBD2 (5 bases). V was trimmed by 4 bases and J by 2 bases, leaving 21 bases between them. The CDR3 extends over 18 amino acids. The germline V gene has CDR1 LGHNA and CDR2 YSLEER.

The chain is built from TRBV27 and TRBJ2-7; 9 nucleotides match TRBD1. There are 14 residues in the CDR3. The V and J ends lost 6 bases and 2 bases, in that order; junction bases with no gene match: 5. Looked up from germline, CDR1 is MNHEY and CDR2 is SMNVEV (reference sequence). DNA for the CDR3: TGTGCCAGCAGCCCGGGACAGGGCCCCTACGAGCAGTACTTC. Residues: CASSPGQGPYEQYF.

The chain carries TRBV10-3 and TRBJ2-2; possible D gene TRBD1, 6 bases. Germline CDR1 is ENHRY and CDR2 is SYGVKD. V lost 6 bases and J lost 0, with 14 bases in between. The length of the CDR3 is 16 residues. The CDR3 spells CAIRGTGTSNTGELFF. The DNA for the CDR3 is TGTGCCATCAGAGGAACCGGGACATCGAACACCGGGGAGCTGTTTTTT.

V and J are TRBV19 and TRBJ2-2; 7 bases map to TRBD2. CDR3 length: 14 amino acids. The germline gives CDR1 LNHDA, CDR2 SQIVND (reference sequence). V gave up 5 bases and J gave up 6 bases; unmatched junction bases: 6. CDR3 region: CASSLAGRAGELFF. The CDR3 coding sequence is TGTGCCAGTAGTTTGGCAGGGAGGGCCGGGGAGCTGTTTTTT.

This chain uses TRBV6-1 with TRBJ1-4; 9 bases are shared with TRBD1. With 3 bases clipped from V and 8 bases from J, the junction kept 4 bases outside the gene matches. Germline values: CDR1 MNHNS, CDR2 SASEGT. CDR3 length equals 14 residues. The CDR3 DNA is TGTGCCAGCAGTGACAACAGGGGGCAAGAAAAACTGTTTTTT. Protein product: CASSDNRGQEKLFF.

The chain couples TRBV7-9 to TRBJ1-2, with D unclear. Between the trimmed V and J ends, which lost 1 base and 6 bases, there was a span of 12 bases. The CDR3 contains 14 residues. Germline V gene lookup returns CDR1 SEHNR and CDR2 FQNEAQ (reference sequence). The CDR3 is CASSLDGGWNGYTF. CDR3 coding DNA: TGTGCCAGCAGCTTAGACGGAGGTTGGAATGGCTACACCTTC.

V is TRBV7-9 and J is TRBJ1-1, with 7 bases matching TRBD1. The germline V gene encodes CDR1 SEHNR and CDR2 FQNEAQ (reference sequence). Losses at the gene ends were 3 bases for V and 6 bases for J; bases not matched to a gene: 1. The CDR3 has 12 amino acids. The CDR3 here is CASSLGTAEAFF. Here the CDR3 DNA reads TGTGCCAGCAGCTTGGGGACAGCTGAAGCTTTCTTT.

This chain connects TRBV4-2 to TRBJ1-4; 10 positions agree with TRBD1. V was pared by 0 bases and J by 8 bases, with 6 bases of the junction left unmatched. The germline V gene encodes CDR1 LGHNA and CDR2 YNFKEQ. The CDR3 loop spans 16 amino acids. The CDR3 region is CASSQEYRDRGEKLFF. Written as DNA, the CDR3 is TGTGCCAGCAGCCAAGAATACCGGGACAGGGGAGAAAAACTGTTTTTT.